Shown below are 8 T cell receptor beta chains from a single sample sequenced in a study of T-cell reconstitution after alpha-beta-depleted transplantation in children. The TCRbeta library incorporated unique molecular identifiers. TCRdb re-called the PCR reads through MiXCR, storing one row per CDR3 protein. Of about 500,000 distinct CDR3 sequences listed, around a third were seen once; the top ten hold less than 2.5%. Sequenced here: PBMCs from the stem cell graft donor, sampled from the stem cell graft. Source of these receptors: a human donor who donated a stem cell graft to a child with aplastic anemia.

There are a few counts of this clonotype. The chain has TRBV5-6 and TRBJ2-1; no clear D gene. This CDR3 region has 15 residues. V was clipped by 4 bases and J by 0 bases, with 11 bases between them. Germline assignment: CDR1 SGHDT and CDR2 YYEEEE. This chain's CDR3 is CASSPQYSSYNEQFF. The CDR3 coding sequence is TGTGCCAGCAGCCCCCAGTATTCCTCCTACAATGAGCAGTTCTTC.

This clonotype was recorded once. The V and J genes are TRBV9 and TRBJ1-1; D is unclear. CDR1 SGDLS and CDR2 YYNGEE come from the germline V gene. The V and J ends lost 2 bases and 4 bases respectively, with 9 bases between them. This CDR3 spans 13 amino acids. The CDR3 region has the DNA TGTGCCAGCAGCGTGGTCCCCCGCACTGAAGCTTTCTTT. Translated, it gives CASSVVPRTEAFF.

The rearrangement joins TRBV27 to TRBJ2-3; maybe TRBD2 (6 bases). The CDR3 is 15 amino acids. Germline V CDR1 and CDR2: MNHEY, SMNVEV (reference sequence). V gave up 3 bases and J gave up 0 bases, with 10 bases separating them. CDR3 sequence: CASSFWRGSTDTQYF. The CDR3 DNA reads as TGTGCCAGCAGTTTCTGGAGGGGAAGCACAGATACGCAGTATTTT.

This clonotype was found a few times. The CDR3 protein is CASSASGNTDTQYF. As DNA, the CDR3 is TGTGCCAGCAGCGCTAGCGGAAACACAGATACGCAGTATTTT. The chain is built from TRBV7-3 and TRBJ2-3, with 7 bases lining up with TRBD2. V trimming: 5 bases; J trimming: 2 bases; junction bases outside the gene matches: 4. Per the germline V gene, CDR1 is SGHTA and CDR2 is FQGTGA. The CDR3 is 14 residues long.

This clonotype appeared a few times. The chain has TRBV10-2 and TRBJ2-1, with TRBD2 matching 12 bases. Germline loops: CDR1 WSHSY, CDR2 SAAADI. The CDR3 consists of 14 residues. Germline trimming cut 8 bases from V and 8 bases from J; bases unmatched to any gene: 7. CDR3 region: CASPPPSGRDEQFF. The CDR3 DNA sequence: TGCGCCAGCCCCCCTCCTAGCGGGAGGGATGAGCAGTTCTTC.

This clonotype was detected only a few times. In DNA form, the CDR3 reads TGTGCCAGCAGTTTAGCGGGCAGTGCCTCGGAGACCCAGTACTTC. Translation gives CASSLAGSASETQYF. This chain connects TRBV12-3 or TRBV12-4 to TRBJ2-5; D unclear. CDR3 length: 15 amino acids. Trimming pared 0 bases from V and 5 bases from J, leaving 13 bases between.

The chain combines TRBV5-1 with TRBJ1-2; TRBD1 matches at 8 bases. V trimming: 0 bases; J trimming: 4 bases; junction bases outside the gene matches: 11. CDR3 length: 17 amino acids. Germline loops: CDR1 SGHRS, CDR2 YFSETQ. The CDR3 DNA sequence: TGCGCCAGCAGCTTGGATGTGACAGGGGCTAAGGGCTATGGCTACACCTTC. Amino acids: CASSLDVTGAKGYGYTF.

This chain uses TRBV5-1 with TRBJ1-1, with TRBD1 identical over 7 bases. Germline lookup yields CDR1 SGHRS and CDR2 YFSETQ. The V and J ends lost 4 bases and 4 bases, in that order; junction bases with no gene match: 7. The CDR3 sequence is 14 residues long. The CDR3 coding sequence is TGCGCCAGCAGCGAGTACAGGGGCGCCACTGAAGCTTTCTTT. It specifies CASSEYRGATEAFF.